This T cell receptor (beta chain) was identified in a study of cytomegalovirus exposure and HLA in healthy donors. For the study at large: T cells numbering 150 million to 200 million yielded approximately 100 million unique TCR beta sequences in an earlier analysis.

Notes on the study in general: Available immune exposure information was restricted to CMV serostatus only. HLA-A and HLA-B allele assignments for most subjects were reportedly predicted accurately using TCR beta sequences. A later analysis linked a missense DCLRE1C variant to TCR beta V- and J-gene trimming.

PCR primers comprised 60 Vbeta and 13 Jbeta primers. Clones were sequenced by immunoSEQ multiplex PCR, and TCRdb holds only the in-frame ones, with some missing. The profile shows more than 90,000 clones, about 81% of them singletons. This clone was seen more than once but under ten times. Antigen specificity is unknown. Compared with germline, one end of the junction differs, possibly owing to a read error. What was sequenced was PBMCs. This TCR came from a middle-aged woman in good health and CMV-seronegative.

CDR3 sequence reads: CASSLGAGFPEAFF. DNA of the CDR3: TGCGCCAGCAGCTTGGGGGCAGGCTTTCCTGAGGCTTTCTTT. The J gene is TRBJ1-1, the V gene TRBV5-1; no firm D call. CDR3 length equals 14 residues. Germline V CDR1 and CDR2: SGHRS, YFSETQ. Drawing the rest from reference TRBV5-1 and TRBJ1-1, the complete variable domain is KAGVTQTPRYLIKTRGQQVTLSCSPISGHRSVSWYQQTPGQGLQFLFEYFSETQRNKGNFPGRFSGRQFSNSRSEMNVSTLELGDSALYLCASSLGAGFPEAFFGQGTRLTVV.